This entry describes one TCR beta chain. In assigning cohorts, the study relied on participant-reported clinical history. These data come from a study of blood T cell repertoires in COVID-19. Study information: There were acute and convalescent COVID-19 samples, and they came from the United States, Italy and Spain.

In the original analysis: The authors estimated nucleated cell counts from reference gene primer amplification. The assay was immunoSEQ multiplex PCR, and TCRdb's table has in-frame clones only and misses some. The V and J calls and the clone size are those of that table, but D and trimming were determined from the DNA. The sample lists 220,000 or so clones, around 90% occurring once. The clonotype was recovered from a man aged 25-45 years who had been exposed to COVID-19. The sample was PBMCs or T cells enriched from blood (not recorded which).

In DNA form, the CDR3 reads TGCGCCAGCAGCCAAGACCAGGGGGATCAGCCCCAGCATTTT. The encoded protein is CASSQDQGDQPQHF. V is TRBV4-1 and J is TRBJ1-5; 7 positions agree with TRBD1. The V segment lost 0 bases and the J segment 5 bases; nucleotides outside the gene matches: 1. CDR1 is MGHRA, CDR2 YSYEKL, per germline. This CDR3 is built from 14 residues.